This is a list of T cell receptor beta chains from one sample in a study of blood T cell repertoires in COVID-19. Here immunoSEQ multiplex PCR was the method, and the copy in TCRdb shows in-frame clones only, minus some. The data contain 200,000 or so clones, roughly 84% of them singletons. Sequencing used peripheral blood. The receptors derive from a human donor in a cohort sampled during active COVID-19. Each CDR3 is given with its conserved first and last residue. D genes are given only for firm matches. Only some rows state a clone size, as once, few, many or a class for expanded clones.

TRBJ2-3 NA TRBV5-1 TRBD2 CASGLEGTDTQYF TGCGCCAGCGGACTAGAGGGCACAGATACGCAGTATTTT
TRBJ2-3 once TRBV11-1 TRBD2 CASSLRTGGTTDTQYF TGTGCCAGCAGCTTACGCACGGGGGGGACCACAGATACGCAGTATTTT
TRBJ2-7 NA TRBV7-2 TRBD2 CASSLAGGTWGQYF TGTGCCAGCAGTCTAGCGGGAGGTACCTGGGGGCAGTACTTC
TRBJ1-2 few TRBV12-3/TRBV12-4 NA CASSLRGGVGYTF TGTGCCAGCAGTTTACGGGGGGGTGTTGGCTACACCTTC
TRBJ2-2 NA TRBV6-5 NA CASSREATGELFF TGTGCCAGCAGTAGGGAGGCTACCGGGGAGCTGTTTTTT
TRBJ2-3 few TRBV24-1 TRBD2 CATSEPLAGVEDTQYF TGTGCCACCAGTGAACCCCTAGCGGGGGTTGAAGATACGCAGTATTTT
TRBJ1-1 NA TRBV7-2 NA CASSLPAGLNTEAFF TGTGCCAGCAGCTTACCGGCGGGATTGAACACTGAAGCTTTCTTT
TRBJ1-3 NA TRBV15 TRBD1 CATSSDPVGQGSGNTIYF TGTGCCACCAGCAGCGACCCGGTGGGACAGGGCTCTGGAAACACCATATATTTT
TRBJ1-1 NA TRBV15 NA CATSRDLSAEAFF TGTGCCACCAGCAGAGATCTCTCCGCTGAAGCTTTCTTT
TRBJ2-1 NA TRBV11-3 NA CASSLGGEVLDEQFF TGTGCCAGCAGCTTAGGGGGGGAAGTGTTGGATGAGCAGTTCTTC
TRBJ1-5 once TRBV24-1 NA CATSATGYEENQPQHF TGTGCCACCAGTGCCACAGGGTACGAGGAGAATCAGCCCCAGCATTTT
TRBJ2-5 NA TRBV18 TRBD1 CASSPLIVTGKETQYF TGTGCCAGCTCACCACTTATAGTGACAGGGAAAGAGACCCAGTACTTC
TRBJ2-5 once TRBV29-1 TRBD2 CSVRSAGGHQYF TGCAGCGTCCGAAGCGCGGGAGGGCACCAGTACTTC
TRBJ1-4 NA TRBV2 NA CASSGTSGLGEKLFF TGTGCCAGCAGTGGTACAAGCGGATTAGGAGAAAAACTGTTTTTT
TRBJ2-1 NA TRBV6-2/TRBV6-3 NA CASSYSRQGSHNEQFF TGTGCCAGCAGTTACTCTAGGCAGGGTAGCCACAATGAGCAGTTCTTC
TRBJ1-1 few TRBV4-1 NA CASSQDRDTEAFF TGCGCCAGCAGCCAAGACAGGGACACTGAAGCTTTCTTT
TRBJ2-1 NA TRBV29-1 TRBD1 CSVTGQGAGVNEQFF TGCAGCGTCACGGGACAGGGGGCCGGTGTCAATGAGCAGTTCTTC
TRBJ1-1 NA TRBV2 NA CASSDDTEAFF TGTGCCAGCAGTGACGACACTGAAGCTTTCTTT
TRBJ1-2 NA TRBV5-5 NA CASSLQGRGGYHTF TGTGCCAGCAGCTTACAGGGAAGGGGTGGCTATCACACCTTC
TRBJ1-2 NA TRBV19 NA CASSIDLSRGGIYGYTF TGTGCCAGTAGTATAGATCTATCAAGAGGGGGAATCTATGGCTACACCTTC
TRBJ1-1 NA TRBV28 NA CASSLSAGRGEAFF TGTGCCAGCAGTTTATCGGCAGGGCGAGGTGAAGCTTTCTTT
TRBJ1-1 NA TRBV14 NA CASSQLGGGKEAFF TGTGCCAGCAGCCAGTTAGGTGGAGGGAAGGAAGCTTTCTTT
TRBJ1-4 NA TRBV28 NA CASSLTATNEKLFF TGTGCCAGCAGTTTGACAGCAACTAATGAAAAACTGTTTTTT
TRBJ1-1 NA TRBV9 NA CASSLNGGTAEAFF TGTGCCAGCAGTCTAAATGGGGGGACGGCTGAAGCTTTCTTT
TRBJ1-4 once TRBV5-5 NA CASSLYRATNEKLFF TGTGCCAGCAGCCTATACAGGGCAACTAATGAAAAACTGTTTTTT
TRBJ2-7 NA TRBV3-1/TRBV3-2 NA CASSQGSTNHEQYF TGTGCCAGCAGCCAGGGTAGCACTAACCACGAGCAGTACTTC
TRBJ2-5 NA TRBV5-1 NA CASGVGHPAQETQYF TGCGCCAGCGGTGTGGGCCATCCGGCCCAAGAGACCCAGTACTTC
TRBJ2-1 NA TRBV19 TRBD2 CASSRGLAGSYNEQFF TGTGCCAGTAGTAGGGGACTAGCGGGATCCTACAATGAGCAGTTCTTC
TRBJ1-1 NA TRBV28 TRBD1 CASSPDRGRPNTEAFF TGTGCCAGCAGTCCCGACAGGGGGCGACCGAACACTGAAGCTTTCTTT
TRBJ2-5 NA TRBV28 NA CASSLSQGWETQYF TGTGCCAGCAGTTTATCACAGGGATGGGAGACCCAGTACTTC
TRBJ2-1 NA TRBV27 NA CASSGYNEQFF TGTGCCAGCAGCGGCTACAATGAGCAGTTCTTC
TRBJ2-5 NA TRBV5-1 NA CASSLQNQETQYF TGCGCCAGCAGCTTACAGAACCAAGAGACCCAGTACTTC
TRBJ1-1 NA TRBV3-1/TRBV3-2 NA CASSHNWADTEAFF TGTGCCAGCAGCCATAATTGGGCCGACACTGAAGCTTTCTTT
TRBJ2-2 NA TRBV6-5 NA CASSYEAGSNTGELFF TGTGCCAGCAGTTACGAAGCGGGCTCGAACACCGGGGAGCTGTTTTTT
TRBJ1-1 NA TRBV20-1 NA CSASSGGVHEAFF TGCAGTGCTAGTAGTGGCGGAGTGCATGAAGCTTTCTTT
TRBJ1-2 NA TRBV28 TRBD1 CASSLGNRGLNYGYTF TGTGCCAGCAGTTTAGGCAACAGGGGGCTTAACTATGGCTACACCTTC
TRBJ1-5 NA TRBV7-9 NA CASSLAAGGSPNQPQHF TGTGCCAGCAGCTTAGCCGCGGGGGGTTCCCCCAATCAGCCCCAGCATTTT
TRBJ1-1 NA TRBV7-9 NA CASSVDGKNTEAFF TGTGCCAGCAGCGTGGACGGGAAGAACACTGAAGCTTTCTTT
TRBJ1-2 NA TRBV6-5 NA CASSPRGRNYGYTF TGTGCCAGCAGCCCCAGAGGGAGGAACTATGGCTACACCTTC
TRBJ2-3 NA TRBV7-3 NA CASSPGSPTDTQYF TGTGCCAGCAGCCCGGGGTCTCCCACAGATACGCAGTATTTT
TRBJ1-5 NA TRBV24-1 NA CATSDRRGSNQPQHF TGTGCCACCAGTGACCGGCGGGGTAGCAATCAGCCCCAGCATTTT
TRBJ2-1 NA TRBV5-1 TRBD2 CASSFLAGEYNEQFF TGCGCCAGCAGCTTCCTAGCGGGGGAATACAATGAGCAGTTCTTC
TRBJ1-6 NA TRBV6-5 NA CASSTGNSPLHF TGTGCCAGCAGCACAGGCAATTCACCCCTCCACTTT
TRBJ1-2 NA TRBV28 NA CASSSGLTGYTF TGTGCCAGCAGTAGCGGCCTTACCGGCTACACCTTC
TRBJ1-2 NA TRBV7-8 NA CASSAQKSFYGYTF TGTGCCAGCAGCGCCCAGAAGTCATTCTATGGCTACACCTTC
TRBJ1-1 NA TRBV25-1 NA CASSLAGDTEAFF TGTGCCAGCAGTCTCGCGGGCGACACTGAAGCTTTCTTT
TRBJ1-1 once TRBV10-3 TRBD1 CAISVQTGKAFF TGTGCCATCAGCGTACAGACAGGGAAAGCTTTCTTT
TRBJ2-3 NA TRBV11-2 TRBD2 CASSTQAGSSTDTQYF TGTGCCAGCAGCACCCAAGCGGGGTCCAGCACAGATACGCAGTATTTT
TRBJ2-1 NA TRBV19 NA CASSIAYGSYNEQFF TGTGCCAGTAGTATAGCCTACGGCTCCTACAATGAGCAGTTCTTC
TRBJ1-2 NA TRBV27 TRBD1 CASSLGFTTDRGHGYTF TGTGCCAGCAGTCTTGGGTTCACCACTGACAGGGGGCACGGCTACACCTTC
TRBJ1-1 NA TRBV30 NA CAWTRGGRTEAFF TGTGCCTGGACTAGGGGGGGTCGCACTGAAGCTTTCTTT
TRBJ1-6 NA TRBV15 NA CATSPRPQGMSYSPLHF TGTGCCACCAGCCCCCGCCCGCAGGGAATGTCATATTCACCCCTCCACTTT
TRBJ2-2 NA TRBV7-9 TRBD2 CASSFLAGDSNTGELFF TGTGCCAGCAGCTTTCTAGCGGGGGACTCGAACACCGGGGAGCTGTTTTTT